Below are 17 T cell receptor beta chains sequenced from a single sample in a study of CD8 T cells in Susac syndrome (dated by TCRdb to between 2017 and 2020). The library was built by means of the immunoSEQ multiplex PCR assay. RNA was extracted using the RNeasy kit, and roughly 0.5 to 1 ug of the RNA was reverse transcribed with random hexamers. The raw public reads went through TCRdb reprocessing: fastp at Q25, MiXCR clone calling, in-frame beta chains kept. Identical CDR3 proteins give one entry, which carries the most common genes and DNA. This sample lists more than 200,000 distinct CDR3 sequences; around 93% were detected once. The ten biggest clones cover over 0.15% of the sample. Material for sequencing was CD4+ T cells from PBMCs. Every receptor here comes from a human donor with Susac syndrome.

The genes are TRBV7-3 and TRBJ1-6; D not certain. Trimming stripped 3 bases from V and 7 bases from J, with 13 bases between. The CDR3 is 15 residues long. From germline, CDR1 is SGHTA and CDR2 FQGTGA. The CDR3 DNA reads TGTGCCAGCAGCTTCGGAGGGAAAGAAAATTCACCCCTCCACTTT. This sequence encodes CASSFGGKENSPLHF.

J is TRBJ1-2 and V is TRBV30; D ambiguous. Germline CDR1 reads GTSNPN; CDR2 reads SVGIG (reference sequence). The V and J ends lost 0 bases and 5 bases respectively, with 7 bases between them. CDR3 length: 12 amino acids. The CDR3 DNA follows: TGTGCCTGGAGTGTACGGACTTATGGCTACACCTTC. Amino acid sequence: CAWSVRTYGYTF.

The rearrangement links TRBV7-9 to TRBJ2-2; D not certain. The CDR3 length is 12 residues. The V gene lost 5 bases and the J gene lost 8 bases, with 9 bases spanning the gap. Germline values: CDR1 SEHNR, CDR2 FQNEAQ (reference sequence). As DNA, the CDR3 is TGTGCCAGCAGCCTGAGTCTGGGGGAGCTGTTTTTT. Its protein product is CASSLSLGELFF.

V is TRBV7-8 and J is TRBJ2-2; tentative D call: TRBD1 (7 bases). Trimming stripped 3 bases from V and 3 bases from J, with 11 bases between. The CDR3 has 15 amino acids. CDR1 and CDR2 (germline): SGHVS, FQNEAQ. The CDR3 DNA sequence: TGTGCCAGCAGCTTTGGCAGGGGGGACACCGGGGAGCTGTTTTTT. Amino acid sequence: CASSFGRGDTGELFF.

The chain combines TRBV4-3 with TRBJ1-2; no clear D gene. Germline assignment: CDR1 LGHNA and CDR2 YSLEER. The V end lost 0 bases, the J end lost 4 bases, and 21 bases lay between the germline ends. CDR3 length: 18 residues. CDR3 loop: CASSQDEEVRRSSYGYTF. The CDR3 DNA reads TGCGCCAGCAGCCAAGATGAAGAGGTCAGACGGTCATCCTATGGCTACACCTTC.

The J gene is TRBJ1-5, the V gene TRBV30; D not resolved. Germline V gene sequence: CDR1 GTSNPN, CDR2 SVGIG (reference sequence). The CDR3 sequence is 13 residues long. Deletions cut 4 bases from V and 5 bases from J, with 12 bases between. Here the CDR3 DNA reads TGTGCCTGGACAGGCGGACTGGATCAGCCCCAGCATTTT. Its translation: CAWTGGLDQPQHF.

The chain carries TRBV5-1 and TRBJ2-5; D not certain. This CDR3 comprises 14 residues. Per the germline V gene, CDR1 is SGHRS and CDR2 is YFSETQ. Trimming removed 3 bases at V and 5 bases at J, with 14 bases between. DNA of the CDR3: TGCGCCAGCAGCTACCCAGGAATCGGGGAGACCCAGTACTTC. Protein product: CASSYPGIGETQYF.

The chain links TRBV5-4 to TRBJ2-5; D is unresolved. CDR3 size: 14 residues. Per the germline V gene, CDR1 is SGHNT and CDR2 is YYREEE (reference sequence). The V end lost 4 bases, the J end lost 4 bases, and 14 bases lay between the germline ends. Here the CDR3 DNA reads TGTGCCAGCAGCCCTAGAACGCGGACAGAGACCCAGTACTTC. Amino acids: CASSPRTRTETQYF.

The rearrangement joins TRBV9 to TRBJ1-3; 12 bases agree with TRBD1. The CDR3 has 21 residues. V was pared by 0 bases and J by 5 bases, with 18 bases of the junction left unmatched. The V gene's germline CDR1 is SGDLS and CDR2 YYNGEE. CDR3 sequence (DNA): TGTGCCAGCAGCGTAGGGGACCTCCTTTTGGGACAGGGGGCGAGTAGAAACACCATATATTTT. Amino acid sequence: CASSVGDLLLGQGASRNTIYF.

This chain connects TRBV7-3 to TRBJ1-4; D gene uncertain. From germline, CDR1 is SGHTA and CDR2 FQGTGA. The CDR3 contains 13 residues. The V and J ends lost 5 bases and 8 bases respectively, with 12 bases between them. CDR3 bases: TGTGCCAGCAGCCGCGGGATGGGGGAAAAACTGTTTTTT. It encodes CASSRGMGEKLFF.

The chain combines TRBV3-1 with TRBJ2-5, with D possibly matching TRBD2 (6 bases). With 4 bases removed from V and 5 bases from J, the gap between germline ends came to 17 bases. CDR3 size: 15 residues. Looked up from germline, CDR1 is LGHDT and CDR2 is YNNKEL (reference sequence). The CDR3 nucleotides read TGTGCCAGCAGCCCCCCCCTTGGCGGGGCGGAGACCCAGTACTTC. Amino acids: CASSPPLGGAETQYF.

V usage is TRBV20-1 and J usage is TRBJ2-3, with D maybe TRBD2 (6 bases). CDR1 and CDR2 (germline): DFQATT, SNEGSKA (reference sequence). Trimming took 6 bases from V and 6 from J, leaving 19 bases between them. The CDR3 has 14 residues. The CDR3 loop reads CSATTAGTSDTQYF. In nucleotides, the CDR3 is TGCAGTGCCACGACCGCGGGGACGTCGGATACGCAGTATTTT.

This clonotype was seen only a few times. The rearrangement joins TRBV4-2 to TRBJ2-3; D is uncertain. The V and J ends lost 5 bases and 1 base respectively, with 4 bases between them. The CDR3 runs 12 residues. Germline CDR1 and CDR2: LGHNA and YNFKEQ. The CDR3 is CASSIRTDTQYF. CDR3 DNA: TGTGCCAGCAGCATTCGCACAGATACGCAGTATTTT.

This clonotype has only one observation. The V call is TRBV11-2, the J call TRBJ2-7; D ambiguous. Germline lookup yields CDR1 SGHAT and CDR2 FQNNGV. Trimming left V 4 bases short and J 6 bases short, with 13 bases between. CDR3 length: 13 residues. CDR3 in DNA: TGTGCCAGCAGCTCCGTAATCGGAAGCGAGCAGTACTTC. Its translation is CASSSVIGSEQYF. Using reference TRBV11-2 and TRBJ2-7 for the parts outside the CDR3, the full variable domain is EAGVAQSPRYKIIEKRQSVAFWCNPISGHATLYWYQQILGQGPKLLIQFQNNGVVDDSQLPKDRFSAERLKGVDSTLKIQPAKLEDSAVYLCASSSVIGSEQYFGPGTRLTVT.

This clonotype has only a few counts. The chain carries TRBV12-3 or TRBV12-4 and TRBJ2-3; D might be TRBD2 (5 bases). The CDR3 spans 13 residues. V was cut by 5 bases and J by 4 bases, with 10 bases left in between. The CDR3 DNA reads as TGTGCCAGCAGTCCGAGCGGACCAGATACGCAGTATTTT. Encoded protein: CASSPSGPDTQYF.

V usage is TRBV5-4 and J usage is TRBJ2-7; a weak D match, TRBD1 (6 bases). The V end lost 4 bases, the J end lost 3 bases, and 11 bases lay between the germline ends. In germline, CDR1 is SGHNT, CDR2 YYREEE (reference sequence). The CDR3 has 13 residues. The CDR3 loop reads CASSNDRYYEQYF. CDR3 nucleotides: TGTGCCAGCAGCAACGACAGGTACTACGAGCAGTACTTC.

The V call is TRBV30, the J call TRBJ1-3; D ambiguous. This CDR3 is built from 13 residues. Germline V gene sequence: CDR1 GTSNPN, CDR2 SVGIG (reference sequence). V lost 1 base to trimming and J lost 1 base, with 5 bases between them. CDR3 protein: CAWSAQSGNTIYF. The CDR3 bases are TGTGCCTGGAGTGCCCAATCTGGAAACACCATATATTTT.